The TCR beta chain under discussion was sequenced for a study of metastatic and nonmetastatic thyroid tumors. Overall study results and limits: It was reported that TCR beta diversity was significantly higher in malignant thyroid tumors than benign nodules, in blood and tumor.

Patients underwent thyroid surgery, and none had received any treatment before it. Original processing notes: CDR3 was compared across clinicopathological groups, and the resulting differences were used to build a distant-metastasis classifier for papillary thyroid cancer. TCRdb re-clonotyped the PCR reads through MiXCR. TCRdb, rather than the study authors, made the V and J calls. The sample contains 60,000 or so clones, roughly 30% of which appear only once. Concerning this clone: Its antigen is unknown.

CDR1 is LNHNV and CDR2 is YYDKDF in the germline V gene (reference sequence). This CDR3 is built from 15 residues. Trimming at V came to 5 bases and at J to 4 bases, leaving 10 bases not matched to a gene. This TCR was recovered from a female donor with papillary thyroid cancer or a benign thyroid nodule (not recorded which). Some clones in this sample may be carry-over from other donors' samples. Sequenced material: blood. The chain recombines TRBV15 with TRBJ2-5; the match to TRBD2 covers 7 bases. CDR3 sequence: CATSGKAGVGETQYF. CDR3 DNA sequence: TGTGCCACCAGCGGCAAGGCGGGAGTCGGAGAGACCCAGTACTTC.